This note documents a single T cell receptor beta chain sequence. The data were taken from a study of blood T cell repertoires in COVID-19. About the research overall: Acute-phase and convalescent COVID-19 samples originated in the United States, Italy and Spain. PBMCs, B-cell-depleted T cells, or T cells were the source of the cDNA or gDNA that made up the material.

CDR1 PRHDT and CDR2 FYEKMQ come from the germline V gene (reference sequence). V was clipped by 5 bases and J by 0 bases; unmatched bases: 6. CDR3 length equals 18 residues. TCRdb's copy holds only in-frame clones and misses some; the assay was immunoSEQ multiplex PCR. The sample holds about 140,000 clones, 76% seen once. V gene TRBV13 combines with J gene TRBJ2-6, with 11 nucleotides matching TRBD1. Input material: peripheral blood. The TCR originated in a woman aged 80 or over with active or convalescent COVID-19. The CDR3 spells CASSKGTGGHSGANVLTF. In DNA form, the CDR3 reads TGTGCCAGCAGCAAAGGGACAGGGGGTCACTCTGGGGCCAACGTCCTGACTTTC. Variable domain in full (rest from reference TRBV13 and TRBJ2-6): AAGVIQSPRHLIKEKRETATLKCYPIPRHDTVYWYQQGPGQDPQFLISFYEKMQSDKGSIPDRFSAQQFSDYHSELNMSSLELGDSALYFCASSKGTGGHSGANVLTFGAGSRLTVL.